The next 15 T cell receptor beta chains were all read from a single sample in a study of shared clonotypes between healthy human individuals. TCRdb's table, derived via immunoSEQ multiplex PCR, lists solely in-frame clones and lacks some. The sample gives around 320,000 clones, over 75% of which show up once; about a sixth is in the top ten. Sample: memory CD8+ T cells sorted from blood. Sample subset: CD45RO+ cells pooled with CCR7-negative TemRA cells. The receptors were sampled from a young man in good health.

J is TRBJ1-5 and V is TRBV2; tentatively, D is TRBD1 (5 bases). In germline, CDR1 is SNHLY, CDR2 FYNNEI. V was shortened by 1 base and J by 3 bases, with 10 bases between the two germline ends. The CDR3 extends over 15 amino acids. CDR3 bases: TGTGCCAGCAGTGAAGGACAGCTCTTCAATCAGCCCCAGCATTTT. This gives the protein CASSEGQLFNQPQHF.

This clone was recorded once. The rearrangement links TRBV6-1 to TRBJ2-7; TRBD2 aligns across 12 bases. With 4 bases clipped from V and 7 bases from J, the junction kept 5 bases outside the gene matches. The CDR3 has 14 amino acids. Germline V gives CDR1 MNHNS, CDR2 SASEGT. Written as DNA, the CDR3 is TGTGCCAGCAGTGGACTAGCGGGAGTCTGGGAGCAGTACTTC. This codes for CASSGLAGVWEQYF.

The V gene is TRBV10-3, the J gene TRBJ2-7; TRBD2 is a possible D gene (6 bases). The V and J ends lost 4 bases and 6 bases respectively, with 13 bases between them. The CDR3 spans 13 residues. The germline V gene has CDR1 ENHRY and CDR2 SYGVKD. The CDR3 loop is CAISGGGEFEQYF. Written as DNA, the CDR3 is TGTGCCATCAGTGGGGGCGGGGAGTTCGAGCAGTACTTC.

The chain is built from TRBV7-9 and TRBJ2-7; no clear D. CDR1 is SEHNR and CDR2 is FQNEAQ in the germline V gene (reference sequence). CDR3 length equals 13 residues. Trimming took off 4 bases at V and 5 bases at J, with 12 bases between the two ends. CDR3 DNA: TGTGCCAGCAGCTCAGCAATAGTTGACGAGCAGTACTTC. Protein: CASSSAIVDEQYF.

V gene TRBV28 combines with J gene TRBJ2-7, with TRBD2 matching over 9 bases. Germline-derived CDR1 and CDR2 are MDHEN and SYDVKM. J was trimmed by 4 bases and V by 8 bases; bases with no gene match: 6. The CDR3 is 13 residues long. Written as DNA, the CDR3 is TGTGCCAGCGTTCGAGCGGGGGGTTACGAGCAGTACTTC. Its protein product is CASVRAGGYEQYF. Full variable domain (rest looked up from reference TRBV28 and TRBJ2-7): DVKVTQSSRYLVKRTGEKVFLECVQDMDHENMFWYRQDPGLGLRLIYFSYDVKMKEKGDIPEGYSVSREKKERFSLILESASTNQTSMYLCASVRAGGYEQYFGPGTRLTVT.

This clone was observed a single time. The V call is TRBV27, the J call TRBJ1-5; D is ambiguous. The V end was cut by 2 bases, the J end by 1 base, with 9 bases between. The CDR3 sequence is 15 residues long. Per the germline V gene, CDR1 is MNHEY and CDR2 is SMNVEV (reference sequence). The CDR3 loop is CASSLSAVSNQPQHF. The CDR3 nucleotides read TGTGCCAGCAGTTTAAGCGCAGTAAGCAATCAGCCCCAGCATTTT.

The chain links TRBV6-1 to TRBJ2-3; TRBD2 matches 12 bases. Germline-derived CDR1 and CDR2 are MNHNS and SASEGT. V was pared by 4 bases and J by 2 bases, with 7 bases of the junction left unmatched. The CDR3 contains 17 residues. The CDR3 DNA reads as TGTGCCAGCAGTGCCACTAGCGGGGGGCCCCCCACAGATACGCAGTATTTT. Protein: CASSATSGGPPTDTQYF.

This clone was picked up one time. The chain couples TRBV9 to TRBJ2-6, with 8 nucleotides matching TRBD1. This CDR3 spans 17 amino acids. Germline loops: CDR1 SGDLS, CDR2 YYNGEE. V gave up 4 bases and J gave up 2 bases; unmatched junction bases: 8. The CDR3 loop reads CASSPQGAGTGANVLTF. The CDR3 DNA reads TGTGCCAGCAGCCCTCAGGGGGCAGGAACTGGGGCCAACGTCCTGACTTTC.

This chain links TRBV10-1 with TRBJ1-4; 7 bases match TRBD1. The V segment lost 4 bases and the J segment 7 bases; nucleotides outside the gene matches: 6. This CDR3 spans 14 amino acids. Germline CDR1 WNHNN, CDR2 SYGVQD (reference sequence). The CDR3 protein is CASSGTGVVEKLFF. CDR3 coding DNA: TGCGCCAGCAGTGGGACAGGAGTAGTTGAAAAACTGTTTTTT.

The chain couples TRBV6-5 to TRBJ1-6; D uncertain. The CDR3 is 15 residues long. The germline CDR1 and CDR2 sequences are MNHEY and SVGAGI. V was pared by 3 bases and J by 6 bases, with 12 bases between. Here the CDR3 reads CASSYKRLANSPLHF. The CDR3 coding sequence is TGTGCCAGCAGTTATAAGCGACTGGCTAATTCACCCCTCCACTTT.

This chain links TRBV5-1 with TRBJ1-4; the D gene is possibly TRBD1 (6 bases). CDR3 length: 14 residues. Per germline, CDR1 SGHRS and CDR2 YFSETQ. Trimming took 5 bases from V and 7 from J, leaving 15 bases between them. The CDR3 DNA reads TGCGCCAGCAGATGGGGGCCGCATTCTGAAAAACTGTTTTTT. Translated, it gives CASRWGPHSEKLFF.

This chain connects TRBV5-1 to TRBJ2-7, with 9 bases identical to TRBD1. Germline CDR1 reads SGHRS; CDR2 reads YFSETQ. V trimming: 1 base; J trimming: 4 bases; junction bases outside the gene matches: 3. This CDR3 contains 14 residues. The CDR3 DNA follows: TGCGCCAGCAGCTTGCAGGGGACAGGGTACGAGCAGTACTTC. Its translation is CASSLQGTGYEQYF.

V is TRBV13 and J is TRBJ2-7; 8 positions agree with TRBD1. Germline CDR1 is PRHDT and CDR2 is FYEKMQ (reference sequence). With V trimmed by 5 bases and J by 0 bases, 6 bases remained unmatched. This CDR3 has 15 amino acids. The CDR3 here is CASSLAGTGSYEQYF. The CDR3 DNA reads TGTGCCAGCAGCCTCGCCGGGACAGGCTCCTACGAGCAGTACTTC.

This CDR3 reads CSVRDRVWQPQHF. The CDR3 DNA follows: TGCAGCGTCCGGGACAGGGTTTGGCAGCCCCAGCATTTT. The V gene is TRBV29-1, the J gene TRBJ1-5; the match to TRBD1 covers 9 bases. Germline V gives CDR1 SQVTM, CDR2 ANQGSEA. J lost 7 bases, V lost 6 bases, and 7 bases had no gene match. The CDR3 has 13 amino acids.

The V call is TRBV15, the J call TRBJ1-1; perhaps TRBD1 as D (5 bases). This CDR3 has 15 residues. The germline V and J ends were trimmed by 5 bases and 1 base, with 14 bases remaining between them. Germline V gene lookup returns CDR1 LNHNV and CDR2 YYDKDF (reference sequence). The CDR3, as DNA: TGTGCCACCAGCCGGGGGTTCGAAGGGAACACTGAAGCTTTCTTT. Amino acid sequence: CATSRGFEGNTEAFF.